This paragraph covers one T cell receptor beta chain sequence. Its target is not known. The sample comes from a study of naive and memory T cell subsets. Points from the study as a whole: Reportedly, tuberculin skin test sites gave far more TCRs than other biopsies.

The SP2 primer and nested alpha and beta constant region primers amplified ligated cDNA in four rounds. Via MiXCR, TCRdb re-called the UMI-ligation and nested PCR reads, giving one row per CDR3 protein. Among around 37,000 distinct CDR3 sequences listed, about 11% were seen once. Documented treatment: skin biopsy from PPD injection site in Mantoux-positive individual. The library had UMIs added by 3' ligation of an oligonucleotide to TCR cDNA. Input was about 1 to 1,100 ng of DNase-treated total RNA without cell sorting. The sample here was skin, taken from a tuberculin skin test site. This sequence originates from an adult in good health.

CDR3: CASSPPPEGPETQYF. CDR3 nucleotide sequence: TGTGCCAGCTCACCACCCCCGGAAGGTCCAGAGACCCAGTACTTC. This rearrangement joins TRBV18 to TRBJ2-5, with D unresolved. The germline V gene has CDR1 KGHSH and CDR2 LQKENI. CDR3 length: 15 amino acids. Trimming shortened V by 0 bases and J by 4 bases, and 12 bases separated the two germline ends.